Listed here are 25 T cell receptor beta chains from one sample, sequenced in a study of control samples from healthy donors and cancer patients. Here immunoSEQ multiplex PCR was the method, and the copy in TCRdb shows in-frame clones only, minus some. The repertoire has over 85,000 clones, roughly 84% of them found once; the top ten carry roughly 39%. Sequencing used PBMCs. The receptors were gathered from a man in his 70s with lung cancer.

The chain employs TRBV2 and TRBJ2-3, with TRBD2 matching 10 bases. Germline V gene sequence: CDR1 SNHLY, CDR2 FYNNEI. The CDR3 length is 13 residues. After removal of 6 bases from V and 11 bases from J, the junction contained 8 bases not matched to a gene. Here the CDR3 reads CASSPLLAGGQYF. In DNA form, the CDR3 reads TGTGCCAGCAGCCCCCTCTTAGCGGGGGGGCAGTATTTT.

CDR3 amino acids: CASRPGDRQPQHF. The CDR3 nucleotides read TGTGCCAGCAGACCAGGGGACAGACAGCCCCAGCATTTT. This chain connects TRBV6-5 to TRBJ1-5, with 7 nucleotides matching TRBD1. Germline CDR1 MNHEY, CDR2 SVGAGI. The CDR3 runs 13 residues. V trimming: 6 bases; J trimming: 7 bases; junction bases outside the gene matches: 6.

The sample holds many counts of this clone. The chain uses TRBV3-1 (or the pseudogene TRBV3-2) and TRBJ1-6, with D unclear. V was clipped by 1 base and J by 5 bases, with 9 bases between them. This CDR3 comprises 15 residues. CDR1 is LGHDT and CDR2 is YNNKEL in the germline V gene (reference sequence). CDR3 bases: TGTGCCAGCAGCCAAGCTGACATGAATAATTCACCCCTCCACTTT. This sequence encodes CASSQADMNNSPLHF.

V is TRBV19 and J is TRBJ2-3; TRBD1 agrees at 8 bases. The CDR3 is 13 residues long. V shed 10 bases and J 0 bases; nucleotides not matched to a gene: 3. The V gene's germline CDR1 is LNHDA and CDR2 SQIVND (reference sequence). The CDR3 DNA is TGTGCCACCCGGGACAGGAGCACAGATACGCAGTATTTT. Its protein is CATRDRSTDTQYF.

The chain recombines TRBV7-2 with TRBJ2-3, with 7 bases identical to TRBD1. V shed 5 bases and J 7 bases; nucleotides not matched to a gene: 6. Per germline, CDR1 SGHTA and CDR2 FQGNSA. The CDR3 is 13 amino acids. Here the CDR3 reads CASSPGTANTQYF. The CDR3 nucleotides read TGTGCCAGCAGCCCGGGGACAGCCAATACGCAGTATTTT. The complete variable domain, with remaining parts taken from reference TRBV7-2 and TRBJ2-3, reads GAGVSQSPSNKVTEKGKDVELRCDPISGHTALYWYRQSLGQGLEFLIYFQGNSAPDKSGLPSDRFSAERTGGSVSTLTIQRTQQEDSAVYLCASSPGTANTQYFGPGTRLTVL.

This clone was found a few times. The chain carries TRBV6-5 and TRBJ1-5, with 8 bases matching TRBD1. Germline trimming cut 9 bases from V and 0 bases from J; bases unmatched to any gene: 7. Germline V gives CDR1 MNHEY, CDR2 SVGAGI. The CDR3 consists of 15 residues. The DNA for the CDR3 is TGTGCCAGTTGGGACAGGAAATATAGCAATCAGCCCCAGCATTTT. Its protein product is CASWDRKYSNQPQHF.

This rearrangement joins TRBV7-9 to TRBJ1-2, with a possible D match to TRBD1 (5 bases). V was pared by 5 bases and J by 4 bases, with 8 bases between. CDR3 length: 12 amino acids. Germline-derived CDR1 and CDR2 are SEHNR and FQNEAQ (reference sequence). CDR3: CASSTTVYGYTF. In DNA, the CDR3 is TGTGCCAGCAGCACGACAGTCTATGGCTACACCTTC.

The DNA of the CDR3 is TGTGCCAGCAGCCCGACAGGCTATAGCAATCAGCCCCAGCATTTT. Protein: CASSPTGYSNQPQHF. The genes are TRBV6-2 or TRBV6-3 and TRBJ1-5; possibly TRBD1 for D (6 bases). From germline, CDR1 is MNHEY and CDR2 SVGEGT. V gave up 6 bases and J gave up 0 bases, with 12 bases separating them. The CDR3 contains 15 residues.

CDR3 in amino acids: CASKRGYSTDTQYF. CDR3 nucleotide sequence: TGTGCCAGCAAGCGGGGTTATAGCACAGATACGCAGTATTTT. This chain connects TRBV2 to TRBJ2-3; 7 bases match TRBD2. CDR1 and CDR2 (germline): SNHLY, FYNNEI. This CDR3 has 14 residues. J gave up 0 bases and V 7 bases, and 4 bases lay outside the gene matches.

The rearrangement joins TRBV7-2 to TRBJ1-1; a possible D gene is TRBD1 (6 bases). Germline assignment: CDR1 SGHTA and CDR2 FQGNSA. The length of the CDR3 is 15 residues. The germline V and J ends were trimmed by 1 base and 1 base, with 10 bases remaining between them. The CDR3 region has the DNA TGTGCCAGCAGCTTAGGACAGGTTAAGAACACTGAAGCTTTCTTT. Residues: CASSLGQVKNTEAFF.

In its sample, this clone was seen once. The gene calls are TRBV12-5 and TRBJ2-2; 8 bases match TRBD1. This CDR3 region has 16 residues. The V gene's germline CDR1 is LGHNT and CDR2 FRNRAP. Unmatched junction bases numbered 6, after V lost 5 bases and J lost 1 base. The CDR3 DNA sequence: TGTGCTAGTGGTATTCCCGGGACAGGGAACACCGGGGAGCTGTTTTTT. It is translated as CASGIPGTGNTGELFF.

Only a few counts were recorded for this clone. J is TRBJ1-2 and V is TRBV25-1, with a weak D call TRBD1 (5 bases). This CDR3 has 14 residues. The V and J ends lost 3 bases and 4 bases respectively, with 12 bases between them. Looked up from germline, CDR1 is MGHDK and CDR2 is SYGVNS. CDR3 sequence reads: CASSDRRVGYGYTF. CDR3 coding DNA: TGTGCCAGCAGTGACCGCAGGGTCGGCTATGGCTACACCTTC.

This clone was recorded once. CDR3 in amino acids: CASSPSRGRGRDGYTF. DNA for the CDR3: TGTGCCAGCAGCCCTTCTCGAGGCAGGGGCAGGGATGGCTACACCTTC. The V gene is TRBV7-3, the J gene TRBJ1-2; the D gene is possibly TRBD1 (6 bases). V shed 5 bases and J shed 6 bases, with 22 bases lying between them. This CDR3 has 16 amino acids. Per the germline V gene, CDR1 is SGHTA and CDR2 is FQGTGA.

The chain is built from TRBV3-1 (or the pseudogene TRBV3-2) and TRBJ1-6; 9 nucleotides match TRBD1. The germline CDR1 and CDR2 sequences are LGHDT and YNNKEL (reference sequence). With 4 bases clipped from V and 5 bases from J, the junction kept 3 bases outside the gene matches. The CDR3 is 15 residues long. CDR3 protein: CASSLTGGNNSPLHF. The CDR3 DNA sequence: TGTGCCAGCAGCCTCACAGGGGGCAATAATTCACCCCTCCACTTT.

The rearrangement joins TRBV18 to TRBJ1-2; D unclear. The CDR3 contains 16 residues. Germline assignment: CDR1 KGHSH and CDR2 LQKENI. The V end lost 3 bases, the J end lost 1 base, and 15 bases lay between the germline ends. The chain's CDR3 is CASSPDGSGFNYGYTF. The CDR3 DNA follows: TGTGCCAGCTCACCGGACGGGAGCGGATTTAACTATGGCTACACCTTC.

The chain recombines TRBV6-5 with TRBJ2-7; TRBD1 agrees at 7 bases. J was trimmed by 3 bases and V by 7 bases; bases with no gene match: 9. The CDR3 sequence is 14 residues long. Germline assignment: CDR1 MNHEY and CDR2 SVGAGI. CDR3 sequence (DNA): TGTGCCAGCAAACCTCGGGACAGAATCTACGAGCAGTACTTC. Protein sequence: CASKPRDRIYEQYF.

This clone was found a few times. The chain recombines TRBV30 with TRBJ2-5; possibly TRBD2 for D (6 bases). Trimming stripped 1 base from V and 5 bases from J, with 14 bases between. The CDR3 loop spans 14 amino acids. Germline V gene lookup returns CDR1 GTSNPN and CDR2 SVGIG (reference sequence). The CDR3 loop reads CAWSGRGRLETQYF. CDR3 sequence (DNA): TGTGCCTGGAGTGGGAGGGGAAGGTTGGAGACCCAGTACTTC.

CDR3 coding DNA: TGTGCCAGTAGTAGCGACGGAGCGGGGACGTACAATGAGCAGTTCTTC. Its protein is CASSSDGAGTYNEQFF. The genes are TRBV19 and TRBJ2-1; TRBD2 matches at 7 bases. V lost 4 bases to trimming and J lost 4 bases; unmatched junction nucleotides: 10. Germline V gives CDR1 LNHDA, CDR2 SQIVND (reference sequence). This CDR3 is built from 16 residues.

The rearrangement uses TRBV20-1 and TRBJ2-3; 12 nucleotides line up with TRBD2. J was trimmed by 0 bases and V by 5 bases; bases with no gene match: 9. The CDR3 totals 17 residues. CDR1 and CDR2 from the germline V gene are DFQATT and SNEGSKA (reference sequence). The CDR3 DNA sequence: TGCAGTGCTGGTGGGGGTGGGACTAGCGGGAGCACAGATACGCAGTATTTT. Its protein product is CSAGGGGTSGSTDTQYF.

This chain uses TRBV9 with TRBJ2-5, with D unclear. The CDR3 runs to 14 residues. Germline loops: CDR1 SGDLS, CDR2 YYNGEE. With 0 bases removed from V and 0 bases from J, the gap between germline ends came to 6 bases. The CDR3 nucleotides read TGTGCCAGCAGCGTAGATTGGAACCAAGAGACCCAGTACTTC. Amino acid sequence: CASSVDWNQETQYF.

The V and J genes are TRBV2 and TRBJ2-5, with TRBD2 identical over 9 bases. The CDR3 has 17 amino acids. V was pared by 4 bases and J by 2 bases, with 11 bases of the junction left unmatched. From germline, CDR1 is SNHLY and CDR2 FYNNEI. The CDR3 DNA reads TGTGCCAGCAGTGCCGGTAGCGGGGGCCCCCCACAAGAGACCCAGTACTTC. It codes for CASSAGSGGPPQETQYF.

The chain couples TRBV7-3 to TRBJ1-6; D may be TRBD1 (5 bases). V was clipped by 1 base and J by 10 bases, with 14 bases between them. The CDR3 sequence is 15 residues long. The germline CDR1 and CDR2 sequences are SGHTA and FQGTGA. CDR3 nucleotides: TGTGCCAGCAGCTTAAGGCCAGGGTTGGGGTCACCCCTCCACTTT. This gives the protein CASSLRPGLGSPLHF. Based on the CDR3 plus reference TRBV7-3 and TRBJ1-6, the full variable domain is GAGVSQTPSNKVTEKGKYVELRCDPISGHTALYWYRQSLGQGPEFLIYFQGTGAADDSGLPNDRFFAVRPEGSVSTLKIQRTERGDSAVYLCASSLRPGLGSPLHFGNGTRLTVT.

The DNA for the CDR3 is TGCGCCAGCAACGGACTTGGACTAGCGGGGGCCCCGAGCACAGATACGCAGTATTTT. It encodes CASNGLGLAGAPSTDTQYF. The chain links TRBV10-2 to TRBJ2-3, with TRBD2 identical over 13 bases. Germline lookup yields CDR1 WSHSY and CDR2 SAAADI. The length of the CDR3 is 19 residues. Unmatched junction bases numbered 13, after V lost 7 bases and J lost 0 bases.

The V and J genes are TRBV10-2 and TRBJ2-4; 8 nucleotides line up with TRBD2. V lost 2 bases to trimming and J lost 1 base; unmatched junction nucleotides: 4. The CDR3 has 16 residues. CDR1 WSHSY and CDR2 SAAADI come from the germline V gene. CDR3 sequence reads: CASSEGVAGAKNIQYF. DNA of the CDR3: TGCGCCAGCAGTGAGGGAGTAGCGGGGGCCAAAAACATTCAGTACTTC.

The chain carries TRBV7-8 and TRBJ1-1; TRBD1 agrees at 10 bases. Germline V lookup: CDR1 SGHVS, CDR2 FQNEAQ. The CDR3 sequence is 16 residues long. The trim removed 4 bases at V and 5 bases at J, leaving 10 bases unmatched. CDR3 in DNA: TGTGCCAGCAGCTACCGGACAGGGGGACGGGAAACTGAAGCTTTCTTT. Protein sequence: CASSYRTGGRETEAFF.